The 28 T cell receptor beta chains reported below all come from one sample, sequenced in a study of blood T cell repertoires in COVID-19. TCRdb keeps only in-frame clones here, not all; method: immunoSEQ multiplex PCR. The sample includes about 120,000 clones, 87% of them seen just once. Input material: peripheral blood. The receptors were gathered from a human donor in a cohort sampled during active COVID-19.

This CDR3 reads CASSHGQGSYYEQYF. CDR3 nucleotide sequence: TGTGCCAGCAGTCATGGACAGGGGTCCTACTACGAGCAGTACTTC. The V gene is TRBV6-6, the J gene TRBJ2-7; TRBD1 matches at 9 bases. J lost 3 bases, V lost 5 bases, and 8 bases had no gene match. This CDR3 has 15 residues. Germline-derived CDR1 and CDR2 are MNHNY and SVGAGI (reference sequence).

This clone was seen a single time. The chain combines TRBV9 with TRBJ1-6; 10 positions match TRBD1. V trimming: 4 bases; J trimming: 8 bases; junction bases outside the gene matches: 9. CDR3 length: 16 residues. Germline V gene data show CDR1 as SGDLS and CDR2 as YYNGEE. CDR3 sequence: CASSPGVGQGHSPLHF. CDR3 sequence (DNA): TGTGCCAGCAGCCCCGGAGTGGGACAGGGGCATTCACCCCTCCACTTT. The whole variable domain, filled in from reference TRBV9 and TRBJ1-6, reads DSGVTQTPKHLITATGQRVTLRCSPRSGDLSVYWYQQSLDQGLQFLIQYYNGEERAKGNILERFSAQQFPDLHSELNLSSLELGDSALYFCASSPGVGQGHSPLHFGNGTRLTVT.

The chain is built from TRBV27 and TRBJ1-2; TRBD1 is a possible D gene (5 bases). The CDR3 is 15 amino acids. Germline CDR1 MNHEY, CDR2 SMNVEV (reference sequence). V dropped 6 bases and J dropped 4 bases, with 18 bases sitting between them. The CDR3 is CASRPRAGLIYGYTF. The CDR3 DNA sequence: TGTGCCAGCAGACCCCGTGCGGGACTCATCTATGGCTACACCTTC.

In this sample, this clone turned up a few times. The chain uses TRBV5-6 and TRBJ2-1; tentatively, D is TRBD2 (6 bases). The CDR3 is 18 residues long. Trimming took off 0 bases at V and 6 bases at J, with 22 bases between the two ends. Germline V lookup: CDR1 SGHDT, CDR2 YYEEEE. The CDR3 is CASSLEPPLAGKINEQFF. CDR3 in DNA: TGTGCCAGCAGCTTGGAACCACCTCTGGCGGGGAAAATCAATGAGCAGTTCTTC.

V gene TRBV9 combines with J gene TRBJ2-6, with no clear D. The CDR3 is 16 residues long. The V end was cut by 0 bases, the J end by 0 bases, with 7 bases between. Germline V lookup: CDR1 SGDLS, CDR2 YYNGEE. The CDR3 loop is CASSVAYSSGANVLTF. In nucleotides, the CDR3 is TGTGCCAGCAGCGTAGCTTACAGCTCTGGGGCCAACGTCCTGACTTTC.

The V call is TRBV18, the J call TRBJ1-1; D call uncertain. The CDR3 length is 14 residues. The V end was cut by 7 bases, the J end by 4 bases, with 16 bases between. The germline V gene has CDR1 KGHSH and CDR2 LQKENI. The CDR3 nucleotides are TGTGCCAGCTTAGCCATTGAATCTGGCACTGAAGCTTTCTTT. Protein product: CASLAIESGTEAFF.

This chain connects TRBV28 to TRBJ1-3; tentative D call: TRBD1 (5 bases). Germline CDR1 reads MDHEN; CDR2 reads SYDVKM. Trimming pared 7 bases from V and 1 base from J, leaving 11 bases between. This CDR3 region has 14 residues. The CDR3 bases are TGTGCCAGCACCCTGGGGGGGTCTGGAAACACCATATATTTT. The encoded protein is CASTLGGSGNTIYF. Full variable domain (remainder filled in from reference TRBV28 and TRBJ1-3): DVKVTQSSRYLVKRTGEKVFLECVQDMDHENMFWYRQDPGLGLRLIYFSYDVKMKEKGDIPEGYSVSREKKERFSLILESASTNQTSMYLCASTLGGSGNTIYFGEGSWLTVV.

This clone showed up just a few times. V usage is TRBV5-8 and J usage is TRBJ2-1; tentative D call: TRBD2 (5 bases). In germline, CDR1 is SGHTS, CDR2 YDEGEE. The CDR3 sequence is 12 residues long. V was trimmed by 6 bases and J by 9 bases, leaving 13 bases between them. The DNA of the CDR3 is TGTGCCAGCAACTTTGGCGGGCGTGAGCAGTTCTTC. This translates into CASNFGGREQFF.

The V gene is TRBV5-6, the J gene TRBJ1-6; no clear D gene. Between the trimmed V and J ends, which lost 1 base and 1 base, there was a span of 15 bases. Per germline, CDR1 SGHDT and CDR2 YYEEEE. This CDR3 is 18 amino acids long. The CDR3 protein is CASSLRVSRRSYNSPLHF. In DNA form, the CDR3 reads TGTGCCAGCAGCTTGCGGGTTTCCCGCAGATCCTATAATTCACCCCTCCACTTT.

J is TRBJ2-7 and V is TRBV5-1; 7 nucleotides agree with TRBD1. The V segment lost 5 bases and the J segment 2 bases; nucleotides outside the gene matches: 4. Germline CDR1 and CDR2: SGHRS and YFSETQ. The CDR3 runs to 13 residues. CDR3 in amino acids: CASSYTGAYEQYF. The CDR3 region has the DNA TGCGCCAGCAGTTATACAGGGGCCTACGAGCAGTACTTC.

The rearrangement joins TRBV2 to TRBJ1-2; D is undetermined. With 6 bases removed from V and 7 bases from J, the gap between germline ends came to 21 bases. The germline CDR1 and CDR2 sequences are SNHLY and FYNNEI. The CDR3 has 15 amino acids. The CDR3 DNA follows: TGTGCCAGCAGCCCAGTGAGAGGGCTCAGTGTTGGCTACACCTTC. It is translated as CASSPVRGLSVGYTF.

This chain connects TRBV28 to TRBJ1-4, with D tentatively TRBD1 (6 bases). The V gene lost 3 bases and the J gene lost 5 bases, with 10 bases spanning the gap. The CDR3 covers 14 residues. CDR1 and CDR2 (germline): MDHEN, SYDVKM. CDR3 nucleotide sequence: TGTGCCAGCAGTTTGACAGGAGTAAATGAAAAACTGTTTTTT. This sequence encodes CASSLTGVNEKLFF.

The CDR3 coding sequence is TGTGCCTGGGGCCGACTAGCGGGTAGAGAAGCAGATACGCAGTATTTT. Protein product: CAWGRLAGREADTQYF. The V gene is TRBV30, the J gene TRBJ2-3, with 10 bases aligning to TRBD2. This CDR3 has 16 residues. V dropped 5 bases and J dropped 4; count of bases not matched to a gene: 12. CDR1 GTSNPN and CDR2 SVGIG come from the germline V gene (reference sequence). Variable domain in full (rest from reference TRBV30 and TRBJ2-3): SQTIHQWPATLVQPVGSPLSLECTVEGTSNPNLYWYRQAAGRGLQLLFYSVGIGQISSEVPQNLSASRPQDRQFILSSKKLLLSDSGFYLCAWGRLAGREADTQYFGPGTRLTVL.

The J gene is TRBJ2-3, the V gene TRBV2; unclear D gene. V was clipped by 6 bases and J by 0 bases, with 13 bases between them. The CDR3 has 15 amino acids. The V gene's germline CDR1 is SNHLY and CDR2 FYNNEI. The CDR3 loop reads CASRNSISSTDTQYF. CDR3 bases: TGTGCCAGCAGAAACAGTATTTCTAGCACAGATACGCAGTATTTT.

This clone was seen just once. The chain links TRBV14 to TRBJ2-1, with 11 nucleotides matching TRBD1. Germline V gene sequence: CDR1 SGHDN, CDR2 FVKESK. V shed 3 bases and J 15 bases; nucleotides not matched to a gene: 13. The CDR3 totals 15 residues. In DNA form, the CDR3 reads TGTGCCAGCAGCCAGAGCAGAGGGACAGGGGGTTTGATGTTCTTC. It yields the protein CASSQSRGTGGLMFF.

J is TRBJ2-2 and V is TRBV7-2; D ambiguous. Germline V gene data show CDR1 as SGHTA and CDR2 as FQGNSA. V was cut by 6 bases and J by 4 bases, with 18 bases left in between. CDR3 size: 16 residues. CDR3 region: CASRNSVRQATGELFF. The CDR3 region has the DNA TGTGCCAGCAGGAACTCGGTTCGTCAGGCCACCGGGGAGCTGTTTTTT.

The chain employs TRBV6-6 and TRBJ2-5, with D possibly matching TRBD1 (5 bases). The germline V gene has CDR1 MNHNY and CDR2 SVGAGI (reference sequence). This CDR3 region has 12 residues. With 7 bases removed from V and 3 bases from J, the gap between germline ends came to 9 bases. CDR3: CASTQGKETQYF. CDR3 in DNA: TGTGCCAGCACCCAGGGAAAAGAGACCCAGTACTTC.

This chain links TRBV18 with TRBJ2-6, with TRBD1 identical over 10 bases. This CDR3 spans 17 amino acids. After removal of 2 bases from V and 2 bases from J, the junction contained 3 bases not matched to a gene. In germline, CDR1 is KGHSH, CDR2 LQKENI. The CDR3 is CASSPGTGATGANVLTF. CDR3 coding DNA: TGTGCCAGCTCACCAGGGACAGGGGCGACTGGGGCCAACGTCCTGACTTTC.

The chain joins TRBV3-1 (or the pseudogene TRBV3-2) to TRBJ2-2; D unresolved. Trimming stripped 4 bases from V and 5 bases from J, with 8 bases between. CDR3 length equals 13 residues. CDR1 and CDR2 from the germline V gene are LGHDT and YNNKEL (reference sequence). CDR3 coding DNA: TGTGCCAGCAGCCGCACGCTAACCGGGGAGCTGTTTTTT. This codes for CASSRTLTGELFF.

The chain uses TRBV28 and TRBJ2-1; D is undetermined. This CDR3 comprises 11 residues. The V and J ends lost 8 bases and 4 bases respectively, with 6 bases between them. The germline V gene has CDR1 MDHEN and CDR2 SYDVKM. The CDR3 protein is CASGSYNEQFF. Here the CDR3 DNA reads TGTGCCAGCGGCAGTTACAATGAGCAGTTCTTC.

The CDR3 loop reads CASSTWTESTEAFF. The DNA for the CDR3 is TGCGCCAGCAGCACGTGGACAGAATCCACTGAAGCTTTCTTT. The chain employs TRBV5-1 and TRBJ1-1; D is perhaps TRBD1 (6 bases). V gave up 4 bases and J gave up 4 bases, with 14 bases separating them. Germline assignment: CDR1 SGHRS and CDR2 YFSETQ. This CDR3 has 14 residues.

The J gene is TRBJ1-1, the V gene TRBV10-3; no clear D. The CDR3 runs to 14 residues. Trimming took 6 bases from V and 1 from J, leaving 12 bases between them. Germline values: CDR1 ENHRY, CDR2 SYGVKD. The CDR3 reads CAISAGQSNTEAFF. DNA for the CDR3: TGTGCCATCAGCGCTGGGCAGTCGAACACTGAAGCTTTCTTT.

The chain carries TRBV27 and TRBJ2-2, with D possibly matching TRBD2 (6 bases). Between the trimmed V and J ends, which lost 2 bases and 5 bases, there was a span of 6 bases. CDR3 length: 13 residues. CDR1 is MNHEY, CDR2 SMNVEV, per germline (reference sequence). CDR3 residues: CASSLRGTGELFF. The CDR3 nucleotides read TGTGCCAGCAGTTTACGGGGGACCGGGGAGCTGTTTTTT.

V is TRBV18 and J is TRBJ1-4, with 7 bases identical to TRBD1. Germline CDR1 and CDR2: KGHSH and LQKENI. V was pared by 6 bases and J by 5 bases, with 6 bases of the junction left unmatched. This CDR3 is built from 14 residues. Written as DNA, the CDR3 is TGTGCCAGCTCGCAGGGGGTTAACAATGAAAAACTGTTTTTT. Translating it yields CASSQGVNNEKLFF.

This chain connects TRBV29-1 to TRBJ1-2; D is unclear. Germline V gives CDR1 SQVTM, CDR2 ANQGSEA. Trimming removed 6 bases at V and 2 bases at J, with 7 bases between. This CDR3 is 11 amino acids long. The CDR3 DNA reads as TGCAGCGTGACACAAAACTATGGCTACACCTTC. It encodes CSVTQNYGYTF.

The chain joins TRBV28 to TRBJ2-7; 8 bases fit TRBD2. The length of the CDR3 is 15 residues. Germline trimming cut 2 bases from V and 7 bases from J; bases unmatched to any gene: 10. In germline, CDR1 is MDHEN, CDR2 SYDVKM. CDR3 in DNA: TGTGCCAGCAGTTTAGGCGGGAGGACCACGGGGGAGCAGTACTTC. As protein: CASSLGGRTTGEQYF.

The chain carries TRBV6-5 and TRBJ2-7; 10 nucleotides match TRBD1. V gave up 2 bases and J gave up 6 bases; unmatched junction bases: 7. Looked up from germline, CDR1 is MNHEY and CDR2 is SVGAGI. CDR3 length equals 15 residues. Here the CDR3 reads CASSYPTTGGAEQYF. The DNA of the CDR3 is TGTGCCAGCAGTTACCCGACGACAGGGGGCGCCGAGCAGTACTTC.

The chain links TRBV6-5 to TRBJ1-4, with 7 bases fitting TRBD1. The length of the CDR3 is 16 residues. Trimming removed 0 bases from V and 2 bases from J; junction bases left unmatched: 3. Germline V gene sequence: CDR1 MNHEY, CDR2 SVGAGI. CDR3 nucleotides: TGTGCCAGCAGTTACTCTGGGACAGCTACTAATGAAAAACTGTTTTTT. Translating it yields CASSYSGTATNEKLFF.